This T cell receptor beta chain was identified in a study of T cell repertoires in cytomegalovirus infection. Findings of the study overall: Carriage of CMV together with the relevant HLA was identifiable through cumulative public TCR beta family frequency.

Trimming pared 2 bases from V and 7 bases from J, leaving 14 bases between. The CDR3 loop spans 15 amino acids. Per the germline V gene, CDR1 is MGHRA and CDR2 is YSYEKL. Each CDR3 protein gets one entry after TCRdb re-called the reads with MiXCR. The top ten clones hold roughly a quarter of a sample with 560,000 or so distinct CDR3 sequences, approximately 15% of them seen once. As to this clonotype: Its target is unknown.

This clonotype was obtained from a human donor in good health (CMV status not recorded). Some clones in this sample may be carry-over from other donors' samples. The rearrangement links TRBV4-1 to TRBJ1-4; TRBD1 might be the D (6 bases). Sequencing was carried out using CD8+ T cells from PBMCs. The CDR3 reads CASSQLDSVGEKLFF. Written as DNA, the CDR3 is TGCGCCAGCAGCCAACTGGACAGTGTGGGTGAAAAACTGTTTTTT.